This T cell receptor beta chain was sequenced in a study of T-cell reconstitution after alpha-beta-depleted transplantation in children. This clonotype was detected only a few times. Preparation of the TCRbeta library used unique molecular identifiers. TCRdb processed the PCR reads anew with MiXCR; each CDR3 protein has one entry. Among just over 350,000 distinct CDR3 sequences, about an eighth were seen once, and the ten largest hold over 3.5%. V lost 4 bases, J lost 3 bases, and 12 bases lay in between. Germline loops: CDR1 KGHSH, CDR2 LQKENI. There are 14 residues in the CDR3. This sequence was found in a human donor who donated a stem cell graft to a child with Fanconi anemia. This chain connects TRBV18 to TRBJ1-2; D not certain. The sample in question was PBMCs, obtained from the stem cell graft. The CDR3 DNA follows: TGTGCCAGCTCACGCCGGGCAGATGACTATGGCTACACCTTC. As protein: CASSRRADDYGYTF. The full variable domain, completed using reference TRBV18 and TRBJ1-2, is NAGVMQNPRHLVRRRGQEARLRCSPMKGHSHVYWYRQLPEEGLKFMVYLQKENIIDESGMPKERFSAEFPKEGPSILRIQQVVRGDSAAYFCASSRRADDYGYTFGSGTRLTVV.